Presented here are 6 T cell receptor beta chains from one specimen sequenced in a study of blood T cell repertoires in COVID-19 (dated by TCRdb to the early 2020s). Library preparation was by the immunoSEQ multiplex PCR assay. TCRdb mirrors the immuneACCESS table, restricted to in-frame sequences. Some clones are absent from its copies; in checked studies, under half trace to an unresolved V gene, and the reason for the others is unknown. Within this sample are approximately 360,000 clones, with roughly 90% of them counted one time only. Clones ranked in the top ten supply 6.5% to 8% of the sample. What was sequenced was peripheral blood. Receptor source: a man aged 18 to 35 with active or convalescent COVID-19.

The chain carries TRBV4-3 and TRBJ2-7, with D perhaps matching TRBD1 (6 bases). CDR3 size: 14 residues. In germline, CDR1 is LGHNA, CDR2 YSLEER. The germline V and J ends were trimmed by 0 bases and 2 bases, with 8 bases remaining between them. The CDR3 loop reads CASSQDTGPYEQYF. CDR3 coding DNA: TGCGCCAGCAGCCAAGATACAGGGCCCTACGAGCAGTACTTC.

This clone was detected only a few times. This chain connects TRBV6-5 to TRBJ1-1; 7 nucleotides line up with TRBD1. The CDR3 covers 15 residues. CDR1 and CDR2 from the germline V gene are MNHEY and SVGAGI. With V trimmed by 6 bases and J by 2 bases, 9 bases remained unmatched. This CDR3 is CASRPDRAGNTEAFF. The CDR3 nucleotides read TGTGCCAGCAGACCCGACAGGGCGGGAAACACTGAAGCTTTCTTT.

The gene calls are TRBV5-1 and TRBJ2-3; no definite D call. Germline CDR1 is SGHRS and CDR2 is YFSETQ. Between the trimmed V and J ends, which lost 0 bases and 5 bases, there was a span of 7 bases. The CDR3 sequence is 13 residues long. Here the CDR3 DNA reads TGCGCCAGCAGCTTGGCCCGCGGAGATACGCAGTATTTT. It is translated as CASSLARGDTQYF.

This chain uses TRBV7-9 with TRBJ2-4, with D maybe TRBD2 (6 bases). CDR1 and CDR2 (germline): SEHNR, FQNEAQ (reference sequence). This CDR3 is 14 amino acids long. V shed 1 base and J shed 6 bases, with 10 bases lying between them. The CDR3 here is CASSLGYGGNIQYF. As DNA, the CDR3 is TGTGCCAGCAGCTTAGGATACGGGGGAAACATTCAGTACTTC. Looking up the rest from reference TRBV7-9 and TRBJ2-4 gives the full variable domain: DTGVSQNPRHKITKRGQNVTFRCDPISEHNRLYWYRQTLGQGPEFLTYFQNEAQLEKSRLLSDRFSAERPKGSFSTLEIQRTEQGDSAMYLCASSLGYGGNIQYFGAGTRLSVL.

The chain's CDR3 is CASSVGGQFVETQYF. DNA of the CDR3: TGTGCCAGCAGCGTAGGTGGACAGTTCGTAGAGACCCAGTACTTC. This rearrangement joins TRBV9 to TRBJ2-5; D perhaps matches TRBD1 (6 bases). CDR1 SGDLS and CDR2 YYNGEE come from the germline V gene. V was clipped by 0 bases and J by 4 bases, with 13 bases between them. This CDR3 is 15 amino acids long.

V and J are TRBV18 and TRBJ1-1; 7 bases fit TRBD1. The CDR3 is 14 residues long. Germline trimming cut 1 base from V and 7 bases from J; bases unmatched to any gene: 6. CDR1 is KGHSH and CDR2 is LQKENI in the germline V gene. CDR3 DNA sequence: TGTGCCAGCTCACCACAGACAGGGTACGGTGAAGCTTTCTTT. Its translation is CASSPQTGYGEAFF.